Below, 14 T cell receptor beta chains from the same sample are listed, as sequenced in a study of blood T cell repertoires in COVID-19. Here immunoSEQ multiplex PCR was the method, and the copy in TCRdb shows in-frame clones only, minus some. The sample lists 130,000 to 150,000 clones; about 83% were seen once. Specimen: peripheral blood. These receptors were obtained from a woman aged 40 to 50 with acute or convalescent COVID-19.

The chain uses TRBV3-1 (or the pseudogene TRBV3-2) and TRBJ2-5; 7 nucleotides agree with TRBD1. CDR3 length: 15 residues. CDR1 is LGHDT and CDR2 is YNNKEL in the germline V gene (reference sequence). With V trimmed by 1 base and J by 7 bases, 9 bases remained unmatched. DNA of the CDR3: TGTGCCAGCAGCCAAGGAGACAGGGCAAGTTGGACCCAGTACTTC. It yields the protein CASSQGDRASWTQYF.

This clone was observed a handful of times. The chain is built from TRBV4-3 and TRBJ2-3; 12 bases agree with TRBD2. Germline CDR1 reads LGHNA; CDR2 reads YSLEER. The length of the CDR3 is 17 residues. Unmatched junction bases numbered 7, after V lost 4 bases and J lost 2 bases. CDR3 DNA sequence: TGCGCCAGCAGCCCCCGACTAGCGGGGGCTTACACAGATACGCAGTATTTT. This codes for CASSPRLAGAYTDTQYF.

The chain joins TRBV18 to TRBJ2-3, with D perhaps matching TRBD2 (5 bases). This CDR3 comprises 16 residues. Deletions cut 3 bases from V and 0 bases from J, with 13 bases between. Germline lookup yields CDR1 KGHSH and CDR2 LQKENI. The CDR3 DNA sequence: TGTGCCAGCTCACCCCTTTTGCCGGGGAGCACAGATACGCAGTATTTT. Translating gives CASSPLLPGSTDTQYF.

This chain connects TRBV28 to TRBJ1-6; D is unresolved. The CDR3 runs to 13 residues. V lost 7 bases, J lost 3 bases, and 7 bases lay in between. Germline V lookup: CDR1 MDHEN, CDR2 SYDVKM. Written as DNA, the CDR3 is TGTGCCAGCATTGAACACTATAATTCACCCCTCCACTTT. Encoded protein: CASIEHYNSPLHF.

The chain links TRBV6-1 to TRBJ2-7; 8 bases are shared with TRBD2. Germline V CDR1 and CDR2: MNHNS, SASEGT. The V segment lost 2 bases and the J segment 2 bases; nucleotides outside the gene matches: 11. The CDR3 has 17 amino acids. This chain's CDR3 is CASSEWLLAGGTYEQYF. The CDR3 nucleotides are TGTGCCAGCAGTGAATGGTTATTGGCGGGGGGAACCTACGAGCAGTACTTC.

V usage is TRBV7-9 and J usage is TRBJ2-1; a weak D match, TRBD1 (5 bases). V lost 5 bases and J lost 4, with 9 bases in between. Germline values: CDR1 SEHNR, CDR2 FQNEAQ (reference sequence). The CDR3 extends over 13 amino acids. In nucleotides, the CDR3 is TGTGCCAGCAGCGTCGACAGTTACAATGAGCAGTTCTTC. Amino acids: CASSVDSYNEQFF.

The chain uses TRBV28 and TRBJ2-2; 9 positions match TRBD2. The CDR3 has 16 residues. Germline V CDR1 and CDR2: MDHEN, SYDVKM. With V trimmed by 7 bases and J by 5 bases, 11 bases remained unmatched. The CDR3 region has the DNA TGTGCCAGCATTGCGGGGGGGCCTCGTTGGACCGGGGAGCTGTTTTTT. Amino acid sequence: CASIAGGPRWTGELFF. Full variable domain (rest looked up from reference TRBV28 and TRBJ2-2): DVKVTQSSRYLVKRTGEKVFLECVQDMDHENMFWYRQDPGLGLRLIYFSYDVKMKEKGDIPEGYSVSREKKERFSLILESASTNQTSMYLCASIAGGPRWTGELFFGEGSRLTVL.

V gene TRBV6-6 combines with J gene TRBJ1-2; no reliable D call. The germline V gene encodes CDR1 MNHNY and CDR2 SVGAGI (reference sequence). The CDR3 is made up of 13 amino acids. V lost 6 bases and J lost 2, with 10 bases in between. The CDR3 loop is CASRRLQNYGYTF. The CDR3, as DNA: TGTGCCAGCAGGAGGCTCCAAAACTATGGCTACACCTTC.

This sequence joins TRBV12-5 and TRBJ1-1; D unresolved. The germline gives CDR1 LGHNT, CDR2 FRNRAP. CDR3 size: 15 residues. V was pared by 3 bases and J by 3 bases, with 14 bases between. The CDR3 sequence: CASGFVAKEDTEAFF. The CDR3 region has the DNA TGTGCTAGTGGTTTCGTTGCGAAGGAGGACACTGAAGCTTTCTTT.

This chain joins TRBV30 and TRBJ2-1; tentative D call: TRBD1 (6 bases). Germline CDR1 GTSNPN, CDR2 SVGIG (reference sequence). V was clipped by 2 bases and J by 0 bases, with 14 bases between them. This CDR3 region has 16 residues. The CDR3 here is CAWSRGRSTSYNEQFF. The CDR3 bases are TGTGCCTGGAGTAGGGGGAGAAGCACCTCCTACAATGAGCAGTTCTTC. The entire variable domain, with the rest obtained from reference TRBV30 and TRBJ2-1, is as follows: SQTIHQWPATLVQPVGSPLSLECTVEGTSNPNLYWYRQAAGRGLQLLFYSVGIGQISSEVPQNLSASRPQDRQFILSSKKLLLSDSGFYLCAWSRGRSTSYNEQFFGPGTRLTVL.

This clone appeared a single time. The V and J genes are TRBV19 and TRBJ1-2; D is uncertain. With 5 bases removed from V and 8 bases from J, the gap between germline ends came to 12 bases. There are 12 residues in the CDR3. Germline CDR1 reads LNHDA; CDR2 reads SQIVND (reference sequence). The CDR3 protein is CASSSMGVGYTF. For the CDR3, the DNA is TGTGCCAGTAGTTCGATGGGAGTGGGCTACACCTTC. Complete variable domain (other parts from reference TRBV19 and TRBJ1-2): DGGITQSPKYLFRKEGQNVTLSCEQNLNHDAMYWYRQDPGQGLRLIYYSQIVNDFQKGDIAEGYSVSREKKESFPLTVTSAQKNPTAFYLCASSSMGVGYTFGSGTRLTVV.

The gene calls are TRBV2 and TRBJ2-1, with 7 bases that match TRBD1. This CDR3 comprises 12 residues. V lost 4 bases, J lost 9 bases, and 3 bases stayed unmatched. Germline V CDR1 and CDR2: SNHLY, FYNNEI. Here the CDR3 DNA reads TGTGCCAGCAGTGGACAGGGCCCTGAGCAGTTCTTC. This encodes CASSGQGPEQFF.

The chain employs TRBV19 and TRBJ1-3; 9 positions agree with TRBD1. Trimming cost V 3 bases and J 2 bases; bases outside gene matches: 2. The CDR3 contains 15 residues. The germline V gene encodes CDR1 LNHDA and CDR2 SQIVND (reference sequence). Here the CDR3 DNA reads TGTGCCAGTAGTATCGGACAGGGGACTGGAAACACCATATATTTT. It encodes CASSIGQGTGNTIYF.

This clone was observed once. This chain links TRBV7-2 with TRBJ1-2; 8 bases map to TRBD1. CDR1 and CDR2 (germline): SGHTA, FQGNSA. The CDR3 spans 15 residues. V was pared by 5 bases and J by 5 bases, with 10 bases of the junction left unmatched. The CDR3 sequence: CASSGRDRFGYGYTF. CDR3 DNA sequence: TGTGCCAGCAGCGGCCGGGACAGGTTTGGATATGGCTACACCTTC.